A single sample is the source of the 21 T cell receptor beta chains below, sequenced in a study of monozygotic twins with cystic fibrosis. The protocol was immunoSEQ multiplex PCR, while the TCRdb copy is restricted to in-frame clones and leaves out a portion. Among 20,000 to 30,000 clones listed, roughly nine tenths were seen once. The material sequenced was blood. The source is a girl aged 2-10 years with cystic fibrosis.

The chain is built from TRBV30 and TRBJ1-3; 8 bases are shared with TRBD1. V gave up 5 bases and J gave up 0 bases; unmatched junction bases: 9. Germline V gene sequence: CDR1 GTSNPN, CDR2 SVGIG (reference sequence). The CDR3 is 16 amino acids. DNA for the CDR3: TGTGCCTGGGCCCGACAGGGGATAAGCTCTGGAAACACCATATATTTT. This encodes CAWARQGISSGNTIYF.

The sample holds a few counts of this clone. V usage is TRBV6-5 and J usage is TRBJ1-2; a weak D match, TRBD1 (5 bases). Trimming pared 6 bases from V and 4 bases from J, leaving 18 bases between. The germline CDR1 and CDR2 sequences are MNHEY and SVGAGI. The CDR3 totals 15 residues. CDR3 DNA: TGTGCCAGCAGCTCCACCCCCGCGGGGACCTATGGCTACACCTTC. Its protein product is CASSSTPAGTYGYTF.

The chain recombines TRBV4-1 with TRBJ2-3, with a weak D call TRBD1 (5 bases). The V gene lost 0 bases and the J gene lost 4 bases, with 8 bases spanning the gap. Germline CDR1 and CDR2: MGHRA and YSYEKL. The CDR3 sequence is 14 residues long. DNA for the CDR3: TGCGCCAGCAGCCAAGATCCCAGGGCAGATACGCAGTATTTT. Its protein is CASSQDPRADTQYF.

This clone showed up just once. This sequence joins TRBV30 and TRBJ2-3; TRBD1 agrees at 9 bases. Germline values: CDR1 GTSNPN, CDR2 SVGIG (reference sequence). The CDR3 runs to 16 residues. The trim removed 2 bases at V and 5 bases at J, leaving 11 bases unmatched. The DNA for the CDR3 is TGTGCCTGGAGTAAACCGACAGGGGGAAGGAGAGATACGCAGTATTTT. Its protein product is CAWSKPTGGRRDTQYF.

J is TRBJ1-1 and V is TRBV5-1; 7 nucleotides align to TRBD1. V was pared by 4 bases and J by 0 bases, with 6 bases of the junction left unmatched. CDR3 length: 15 amino acids. CDR1 and CDR2 from the germline V gene are SGHRS and YFSETQ. CDR3 residues: CASSAGTVMNTEAFF. The DNA of the CDR3 is TGCGCCAGCAGCGCCGGGACAGTCATGAACACTGAAGCTTTCTTT.

The chain links TRBV19 to TRBJ2-1; D is possibly TRBD1 (6 bases). CDR1 and CDR2 (germline): LNHDA, SQIVND (reference sequence). The CDR3 extends over 14 amino acids. V was shortened by 5 bases and J by 4 bases, with 12 bases between the two germline ends. The DNA for the CDR3 is TGTGCCAGTAGTTTGGGGGCCCTATACAATGAGCAGTTCTTC. This encodes CASSLGALYNEQFF.

The rearrangement links TRBV25-1 to TRBJ1-6, with TRBD1 identical over 9 bases. The CDR3 loop spans 15 amino acids. From germline, CDR1 is MGHDK and CDR2 SYGVNS. Trimming cost V 6 bases and J 6 bases; bases outside gene matches: 6. CDR3 residues: CASRRQGVGNSPLHF. In nucleotides, the CDR3 is TGTGCCAGCAGGAGACAGGGGGTTGGTAATTCACCCCTCCACTTT.

The V gene is TRBV5-1, the J gene TRBJ2-7; 7 nucleotides line up with TRBD1. The CDR3 totals 15 residues. Germline V gene sequence: CDR1 SGHRS, CDR2 YFSETQ. V dropped 4 bases and J dropped 2; count of bases not matched to a gene: 9. In DNA form, the CDR3 reads TGCGCCAGCAGCCCCCGGACAGGAGTAACCTACGAGCAGTACTTC. Its protein product is CASSPRTGVTYEQYF.

V and J are TRBV11-2 and TRBJ2-6, with unresolved D. Trimming shortened V by 1 base and J by 0 bases, and 7 bases separated the two germline ends. The CDR3 runs to 16 residues. CDR1 SGHAT and CDR2 FQNNGV come from the germline V gene. The CDR3 reads CASSLGSLSGANVLTF. The DNA for the CDR3 is TGTGCCAGCAGCTTAGGGAGTCTCTCTGGGGCCAACGTCCTGACTTTC.

The V call is TRBV5-1, the J call TRBJ1-3; TRBD1 is a possible D gene (6 bases). Per germline, CDR1 SGHRS and CDR2 YFSETQ. V was pared by 0 bases and J by 0 bases, with 13 bases between. This CDR3 region has 17 residues. CDR3 region: CASSLAGTSTSGNTIYF. CDR3 in DNA: TGCGCCAGCAGCTTGGCCGGGACATCGACCTCTGGAAACACCATATATTTT.

The chain combines TRBV4-2 with TRBJ2-6; D is unresolved. Germline loops: CDR1 LGHNA, CDR2 YNFKEQ. Trimming shortened V by 2 bases and J by 0 bases, and 14 bases separated the two germline ends. The CDR3 runs to 18 residues. This CDR3 reads CASSQQGNRLSGANVLTF. The CDR3 bases are TGTGCCAGCAGCCAACAAGGTAATCGGCTCTCTGGGGCCAACGTCCTGACTTTC.

The rearrangement uses TRBV4-2 and TRBJ1-2; perhaps TRBD1 as D (6 bases). Germline V lookup: CDR1 LGHNA, CDR2 YNFKEQ. V gave up 1 base and J gave up 2 bases, with 17 bases separating them. This CDR3 is 17 amino acids long. The DNA for the CDR3 is TGTGCCAGCAGCCAAGCTGCGGGGCAGGGGCCCAACTATGGCTACACCTTC. Protein: CASSQAAGQGPNYGYTF.

The CDR3 DNA is TGTGCCAGCAAGAACAGCCCCGGCTACACCTTC. Its protein is CASKNSPGYTF. The chain is built from TRBV2 and TRBJ1-2; D is unclear. This CDR3 is 11 amino acids long. Germline V gene lookup returns CDR1 SNHLY and CDR2 FYNNEI. The V and J ends lost 7 bases and 8 bases respectively, with 11 bases between them.

This chain links TRBV9 with TRBJ2-3; 9 bases are shared with TRBD1. CDR1 is SGDLS, CDR2 YYNGEE, per germline. The CDR3 covers 15 residues. Losses at the gene ends were 0 bases for V and 6 bases for J; bases not matched to a gene: 5. In DNA form, the CDR3 reads TGTGCCAGCAGCGTAGCAGGACAGGGGCCTGATACGCAGTATTTT. Protein sequence: CASSVAGQGPDTQYF.

The V and J genes are TRBV9 and TRBJ2-3; D is uncertain. In germline, CDR1 is SGDLS, CDR2 YYNGEE. V gave up 0 bases and J gave up 4 bases, with 18 bases separating them. This CDR3 comprises 17 residues. In nucleotides, the CDR3 is TGTGCCAGCAGCGTAGCGCCACCACCTGGTCCCGCAGATACGCAGTATTTT. This encodes CASSVAPPPGPADTQYF. The variable domain in full, completed from reference TRBV9 and TRBJ2-3, reads DSGVTQTPKHLITATGQRVTLRCSPRSGDLSVYWYQQSLDQGLQFLIQYYNGEERAKGNILERFSAQQFPDLHSELNLSSLELGDSALYFCASSVAPPPGPADTQYFGPGTRLTVL.

The V and J genes are TRBV6-4 and TRBJ2-2, with D perhaps TRBD1 or TRBD2 (5 bases each). Trimming stripped 3 bases from V and 5 bases from J, with 7 bases between. CDR3 length equals 13 residues. The germline gives CDR1 MRHNA, CDR2 SNTAGT. CDR3 amino acids: CASSEGETGELFF. DNA of the CDR3: TGTGCCAGCAGTGAAGGGGAGACCGGGGAGCTGTTTTTT.

This clone occurred once. The chain joins TRBV7-8 to TRBJ1-2; TRBD1 matches 7 bases. This CDR3 comprises 16 residues. Germline V gene data show CDR1 as SGHVS and CDR2 as FQNEAQ. V was clipped by 3 bases and J by 0 bases; unmatched bases: 7. The CDR3 sequence is CASSFSSGTANYGYTF. The CDR3 coding sequence is TGTGCCAGCAGCTTTAGCTCCGGGACAGCTAACTATGGCTACACCTTC.

The V gene is TRBV5-4, the J gene TRBJ2-1, with D possibly being TRBD2 (6 bases). In germline, CDR1 is SGHNT, CDR2 YYREEE (reference sequence). This CDR3 has 17 residues. Trimming took 3 bases from V and 4 from J, leaving 20 bases between them. The CDR3 here is CASSWAPGLATYNEQFF. For the CDR3, the DNA is TGTGCCAGCAGCTGGGCCCCGGGACTGGCAACATACAATGAGCAGTTCTTC.

The rearrangement joins TRBV15 to TRBJ2-7; TRBD1 aligns across 9 bases. Germline CDR1 and CDR2: LNHNV and YYDKDF (reference sequence). The CDR3 is 14 residues long. V gave up 4 bases and J gave up 2 bases; unmatched junction bases: 3. The CDR3 DNA is TGTGCCACCAGCACCCGGACAGGGGCCTACGAGCAGTACTTC. Amino acids: CATSTRTGAYEQYF.

This chain connects TRBV2 to TRBJ2-7, with 11 bases matching TRBD2. This CDR3 has 21 amino acids. After removal of 6 bases from V and 1 base from J, the junction contained 23 bases not matched to a gene. In germline, CDR1 is SNHLY, CDR2 FYNNEI. The CDR3 is CASRDTLELAGDLHDSYEQYF. The CDR3 region has the DNA TGTGCCAGCAGGGACACATTGGAACTAGCGGGGGACCTCCATGATTCCTACGAGCAGTACTTC. The full variable domain, with the rest looked up from reference TRBV2 and TRBJ2-7, is EPEVTQTPSHQVTQMGQEVILRCVPISNHLYFYWYRQILGQKVEFLVSFYNNEISEKSEIFDDQFSVERPDGSNFTLKIRSTKLEDSAMYFCASRDTLELAGDLHDSYEQYFGPGTRLTVT.

The chain joins TRBV7-9 to TRBJ1-4, with D perhaps matching TRBD1 (5 bases). Germline V gene lookup returns CDR1 SEHNR and CDR2 FQNEAQ (reference sequence). The CDR3 spans 14 residues. V shed 5 bases and J shed 7 bases, with 14 bases lying between them. The CDR3 here is CASSTVNGGEKLFF. The CDR3 DNA follows: TGTGCCAGCAGCACGGTCAACGGGGGTGAAAAACTGTTTTTT.